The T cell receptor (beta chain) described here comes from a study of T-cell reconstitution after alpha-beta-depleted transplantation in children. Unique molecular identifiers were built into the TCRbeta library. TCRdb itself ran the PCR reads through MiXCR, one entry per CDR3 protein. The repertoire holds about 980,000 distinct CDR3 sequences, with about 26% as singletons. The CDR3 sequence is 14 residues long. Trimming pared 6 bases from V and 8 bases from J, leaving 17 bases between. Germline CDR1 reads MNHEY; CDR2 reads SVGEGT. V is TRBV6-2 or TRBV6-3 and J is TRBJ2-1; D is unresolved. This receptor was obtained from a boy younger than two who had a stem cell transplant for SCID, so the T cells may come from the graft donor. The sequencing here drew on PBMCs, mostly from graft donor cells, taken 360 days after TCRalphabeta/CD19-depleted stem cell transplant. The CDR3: CASRHGLSSDEQFF. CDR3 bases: TGTGCCAGCAGACACGGCCTCTCTTCGGATGAGCAGTTCTTC.